A single TCR beta chain is shown here with its context. The antigen remains unidentified. Germline V lookup: CDR1 LNHDA, CDR2 SQIVND (reference sequence). The V end was cut by 4 bases, the J end by 7 bases, with 11 bases between. This CDR3 region has 14 residues. The data stem from a study of cytomegalovirus exposure and HLA in healthy donors. Study context: Clustering assigned 70% to 90% of the approximately 400 genotyped donors to the Caucasian-associated ancestry cluster.

13 Jbeta primers and 60 Vbeta primers were used for the PCR. The method was immunoSEQ multiplex PCR; TCRdb's version includes in-frame clones alone and lacks a portion of them. The listing records 50,000 to 60,000 clones. Study-wide findings and caveats: Across all donors, roughly uniform sequencing depth was an assumption of the presence/absence analyses. Earlier analysis looked at TCR beta V segments, and most were productive about 90% or about 30% of the time.

The sequence derives from a male donor in good health and CMV-seronegative. The sequenced sample was PBMCs. The J gene is TRBJ1-6, the V gene TRBV19; D perhaps matches TRBD1 (5 bases). CDR3 protein: CASSSDRANSPLHF. The CDR3 DNA reads TGTGCCAGTAGTAGCGACAGAGCGAATTCACCCCTCCACTTT.